This TCR beta chain appears in the sequencing data of a study of response to subunit inactivated influenza vaccine. The CDR3 loop spans 15 amino acids. From germline, CDR1 is GTSNPN and CDR2 SVGIG (reference sequence). V was shortened by 0 bases and J by 0 bases, with 9 bases between the two germline ends. TCRdb reanalysed the RT-PCR reads using MiXCR and keeps one entry per CDR3 protein. The table includes 250,000 to 350,000 distinct CDR3 sequences, 22% detected once. This receptor was taken from a man aged 45 to 70 who received an inactivated influenza vaccine. The J gene is TRBJ1-3, the V gene TRBV30, with D hard to call. The sample was PBMCs from blood, taken approximately 22 months after vaccination. CDR3 nucleotide sequence: TGTGCCTGGAGTGTATCCCGGGGCTCTGGAAACACCATATATTTT. Its translation: CAWSVSRGSGNTIYF.